The next 29 T cell receptor beta chains were all read from a single sample in a study of cytomegalovirus exposure and HLA in healthy donors. Profiled with immunoSEQ multiplex PCR; TCRdb holds only in-frame clones, not every one. The data hold 200,000 to 300,000 clones, with 90% observed a single time. Sequencing was carried out using PBMCs. All receptors come from a woman aged 25 to 39 in good health and CMV-seronegative.

This clone was picked up a small number of times. The chain recombines TRBV6-5 with TRBJ2-7; 12 bases are a match to TRBD2. Germline V gives CDR1 MNHEY, CDR2 SVGAGI. V trimming: 2 bases; J trimming: 2 bases; junction bases outside the gene matches: 4. CDR3 length: 16 amino acids. CDR3 sequence (DNA): TGTGCCAGCAGTTACAGGACTAGCGGGAATCCCTACGAGCAGTACTTC. Its protein product is CASSYRTSGNPYEQYF.

V gene TRBV29-1 combines with J gene TRBJ2-1, with 10 bases fitting TRBD2. Trimming removed 0 bases from V and 4 bases from J; junction bases left unmatched: 6. The V gene's germline CDR1 is SQVTM and CDR2 ANQGSEA. The CDR3 has 16 amino acids. The DNA of the CDR3 is TGCAGCGTTGAAGATGGTAGCGGGAGGCCTTACAATGAGCAGTTCTTC. Protein: CSVEDGSGRPYNEQFF.

This clone was recorded once. In DNA, the CDR3 is TGTGCCAGCAGCGCGGGACAGTACCAAGAGACCCAGTACTTC. Encoded protein: CASSAGQYQETQYF. This chain joins TRBV13 and TRBJ2-5; the D gene is possibly TRBD1 (7 bases). V lost 5 bases and J 0 bases, leaving 10 bases between the germline ends. CDR3 length equals 14 residues. Per germline, CDR1 PRHDT and CDR2 FYEKMQ (reference sequence). Combining the CDR3 with reference TRBV13 and TRBJ2-5 gives the whole variable domain AAGVIQSPRHLIKEKRETATLKCYPIPRHDTVYWYQQGPGQDPQFLISFYEKMQSDKGSIPDRFSAQQFSDYHSELNMSSLELGDSALYFCASSAGQYQETQYFGPGTRLLVL.

In its sample, this clone was seen once. This sequence joins TRBV20-1 and TRBJ1-3, with D hard to call. V gave up 6 bases and J gave up 8 bases, with 11 bases separating them. From germline, CDR1 is DFQATT and CDR2 SNEGSKA (reference sequence). CDR3 length: 11 amino acids. CDR3 nucleotides: TGCAGTGCCCTACATCAGGACACCATATATTTT. Translation gives CSALHQDTIYF.

The rearrangement uses TRBV19 and TRBJ1-1; perhaps TRBD1 as D (6 bases). CDR1 is LNHDA and CDR2 is SQIVND in the germline V gene (reference sequence). The CDR3 consists of 14 residues. Trimming stripped 6 bases from V and 4 bases from J, with 15 bases between. The CDR3 protein is CASRTTGMATEAFF. DNA for the CDR3: TGTGCCAGTAGGACTACAGGGATGGCCACTGAAGCTTTCTTT.

The rearrangement links TRBV6-5 to TRBJ2-1, with 7 bases matching TRBD1. The CDR3 consists of 14 residues. Per the germline V gene, CDR1 is MNHEY and CDR2 is SVGAGI. Germline trimming cut 6 bases from V and 3 bases from J; bases unmatched to any gene: 5. DNA for the CDR3: TGTGCCAGCAGCCTCAGGGGGAGCTACAATGAGCAGTTCTTC. Translated: CASSLRGSYNEQFF.

V gene TRBV4-2 combines with J gene TRBJ2-7; 9 bases line up with TRBD2. The CDR3 covers 17 residues. From germline, CDR1 is LGHNA and CDR2 YNFKEQ. After removal of 0 bases from V and 2 bases from J, the junction contained 8 bases not matched to a gene. The CDR3 sequence is CASSQERPSGGTYEQYF. CDR3 DNA: TGTGCCAGCAGCCAAGAAAGACCCAGCGGGGGGACCTACGAGCAGTACTTC.

J is TRBJ2-2 and V is TRBV29-1; weak D call: TRBD2 (5 bases). Germline V gene data show CDR1 as SQVTM and CDR2 as ANQGSEA. V gave up 7 bases and J gave up 3 bases, with 12 bases separating them. The CDR3 loop spans 13 amino acids. This CDR3 reads CSAVGGHTGELFF. The CDR3 bases are TGCAGCGCTGTCGGAGGCCACACCGGGGAGCTGTTTTTT.

The chain combines TRBV6-5 with TRBJ2-7; the D is unclear. V lost 7 bases and J lost 2, with 15 bases in between. The CDR3 runs to 14 residues. Germline lookup yields CDR1 MNHEY and CDR2 SVGAGI. The CDR3 nucleotides read TGTGCCAGCAATCCGGTGGCAGGACCCTACGAGCAGTACTTC. This translates into CASNPVAGPYEQYF.

The gene calls are TRBV28 and TRBJ2-2; 10 positions match TRBD2. Germline lookup yields CDR1 MDHEN and CDR2 SYDVKM. J lost 0 bases, V lost 3 bases, and 7 bases had no gene match. CDR3 size: 18 residues. The DNA for the CDR3 is TGTGCCAGCAGTTTTGGAGCGGGAGGGAAAACGAACACCGGGGAGCTGTTTTTT. It codes for CASSFGAGGKTNTGELFF.

The J gene is TRBJ2-3, the V gene TRBV7-2; TRBD2 aligns across 11 bases. J gave up 6 bases and V 2 bases, and 7 bases lay outside the gene matches. CDR1 and CDR2 from the germline V gene are SGHTA and FQGNSA. The CDR3 extends over 16 amino acids. CDR3 DNA sequence: TGTGCCAGCAGCTTATGGGTTACTAGCGGGAGTGATACGCAGTATTTT. This codes for CASSLWVTSGSDTQYF.

The chain employs TRBV5-6 and TRBJ2-4; 9 nucleotides agree with TRBD1. The J segment lost 1 base and the V segment lost 4 bases, leaving 6 bases of the junction unmatched. CDR3 size: 16 residues. Germline V gene data show CDR1 as SGHDT and CDR2 as YYEEEE. The CDR3 DNA is TGTGCCAGCAGCCTGGGGGGGACAGGGGCCAAAAACATTCAGTACTTC. It yields the protein CASSLGGTGAKNIQYF.

V gene TRBV4-3 combines with J gene TRBJ2-7, with 11 bases aligning to TRBD2. Germline V CDR1 and CDR2: LGHNA, YSLEER. After removal of 0 bases from V and 2 bases from J, the junction contained 6 bases not matched to a gene. This CDR3 spans 17 amino acids. CDR3 region: CASSQDLLAGGTYEQYF. The CDR3 coding sequence is TGCGCCAGCAGCCAAGATTTATTAGCGGGAGGGACCTACGAGCAGTACTTC.

This clone was observed a single time. The J gene is TRBJ1-5, the V gene TRBV11-3, with 7 bases identical to TRBD1. The junction had 1 base not matched to a gene; V was cut back by 1 base and J by 1 base. The CDR3 contains 15 residues. Germline V gives CDR1 SGHNT, CDR2 YENEEA. The CDR3: CASSLGQGSNQPQHF. Written as DNA, the CDR3 is TGTGCCAGCAGCTTAGGACAGGGAAGCAATCAGCCCCAGCATTTT.

CDR3 loop: CSVELAISTDTQYF. For the CDR3, the DNA is TGCAGCGTTGAATTAGCGATAAGCACAGATACGCAGTATTTT. The chain recombines TRBV29-1 with TRBJ2-3; TRBD2 might be the D (5 bases). The V and J ends lost 2 bases and 0 bases respectively, with 9 bases between them. This CDR3 contains 14 residues. Germline V lookup: CDR1 SQVTM, CDR2 ANQGSEA.

This clone was seen only once. This chain links TRBV11-2 with TRBJ2-1, with D unclear. Germline lookup yields CDR1 SGHAT and CDR2 FQNNGV. Trimming shortened V by 2 bases and J by 10 bases, and 21 bases separated the two germline ends. The CDR3 contains 16 residues. DNA for the CDR3: TGTGCCAGCAGCTTAATGGGCCCGAGAGGAATCGAGGAGCAGTTCTTC. Its translation: CASSLMGPRGIEEQFF.

CDR3 in DNA: TGTGCCAGCAGCTTAAGACAGTACGGAGCTTTCTTT. This sequence encodes CASSLRQYGAFF. The V and J genes are TRBV11-2 and TRBJ1-1; maybe TRBD1 (5 bases). Trimming pared 2 bases from V and 10 bases from J, leaving 11 bases between. Germline CDR1 and CDR2: SGHAT and FQNNGV. This CDR3 has 12 amino acids.

The rearrangement joins TRBV23-1 to TRBJ2-3, with 9 bases that match TRBD1. TRBV23-1 is classed as an ORF, of uncertain function. This CDR3 has 15 residues. J gave up 4 bases and V 3 bases, and 5 bases lay outside the gene matches. The CDR3 DNA sequence: TGCGCCAGCAGTCATCACAGGGGGCGTGCAGATACGCAGTATTTT. It is translated as CASSHHRGRADTQYF.

The V call is TRBV5-1, the J call TRBJ2-7; TRBD2 is a possible D gene (6 bases). The CDR3 totals 16 residues. CDR1 and CDR2 from the germline V gene are SGHRS and YFSETQ. Trimming took 4 bases from V and 2 from J, leaving 19 bases between them. In DNA, the CDR3 is TGCGCCAGCAGCGCGGCTGGGACTTCTCGTCCCTACGAGCAGTACTTC. Amino acids: CASSAAGTSRPYEQYF. Complete variable domain (other parts from reference TRBV5-1 and TRBJ2-7): KAGVTQTPRYLIKTRGQQVTLSCSPISGHRSVSWYQQTPGQGLQFLFEYFSETQRNKGNFPGRFSGRQFSNSRSEMNVSTLELGDSALYLCASSAAGTSRPYEQYFGPGTRLTVT.

CDR3 sequence (DNA): TGCGCCAGCAGCCAAGTTCCCACGACGCATCAGCCCCAGCATTTT. The encoded protein is CASSQVPTTHQPQHF. V and J are TRBV4-1 and TRBJ1-5; no reliable D call. Trimming removed 1 base from V and 5 bases from J, with 12 bases in between. From germline, CDR1 is MGHRA and CDR2 YSYEKL. The CDR3 consists of 15 residues.

V is TRBV27 and J is TRBJ2-3; TRBD1 aligns across 9 bases. The CDR3 sequence is 17 residues long. After removal of 7 bases from V and 2 bases from J, the junction contained 13 bases not matched to a gene. Germline V lookup: CDR1 MNHEY, CDR2 SMNVEV (reference sequence). The CDR3 is CASTTSGTGFATDTQYF. The CDR3 region has the DNA TGTGCCAGCACAACTTCCGGGACAGGGTTTGCCACAGATACGCAGTATTTT.

The V gene is TRBV15, the J gene TRBJ1-5; D unresolved. Trimming removed 0 bases at V and 2 bases at J, with 5 bases between. CDR1 is LNHNV, CDR2 YYDKDF, per germline (reference sequence). CDR3 length equals 14 residues. CDR3 region: CATSRDLGNQPQHF. CDR3 bases: TGTGCCACCAGCAGAGATCTGGGCAATCAGCCCCAGCATTTT.

V and J are TRBV7-3 and TRBJ2-1; D unresolved. This CDR3 spans 14 amino acids. V gave up 0 bases and J gave up 5 bases, with 8 bases separating them. CDR1 and CDR2 (germline): SGHTA, FQGTGA. The CDR3 sequence is CASSLTAYNNEQFF. For the CDR3, the DNA is TGTGCCAGCAGCTTAACGGCGTACAACAATGAGCAGTTCTTC.

The chain joins TRBV6-6 to TRBJ2-7, with D possibly TRBD1 on 5 matching bases. This CDR3 comprises 14 residues. Per the germline V gene, CDR1 is MNHNY and CDR2 is SVGAGI (reference sequence). Trimming cost V 0 bases and J 4 bases, with 10 bases left between them. The DNA of the CDR3 is TGTGCCAGCAGTTACTCAGGGGCCCAATACGAGCAGTACTTC. Its protein is CASSYSGAQYEQYF.

Of note for this clone: Other DNA sequences of this sample code for an identical CDR3. V and J are TRBV9 and TRBJ1-2, with D tentatively TRBD1 (5 bases). V was shortened by 0 bases and J by 2 bases, with 8 bases between the two germline ends. There are 14 residues in the CDR3. In germline, CDR1 is SGDLS, CDR2 YYNGEE. CDR3 bases: TGTGCCAGCAGCGTAGGTGGGGGAAACTATGGCTACACCTTC. Translation gives CASSVGGGNYGYTF.

V gene TRBV5-1 combines with J gene TRBJ2-7, with 9 positions matching TRBD2. The CDR3 spans 16 residues. CDR1 and CDR2 from the germline V gene are SGHRS and YFSETQ. The ends lost 5 bases at V and 3 bases at J; junction bases unmatched: 12. The CDR3 nucleotides read TGCGCCAGCAGTTTAGCGGGAGTTGAGTTAGACTACGAGCAGTACTTC. Translating it yields CASSLAGVELDYEQYF. Filled out from reference TRBV5-1 and TRBJ2-7, the complete variable domain reads KAGVTQTPRYLIKTRGQQVTLSCSPISGHRSVSWYQQTPGQGLQFLFEYFSETQRNKGNFPGRFSGRQFSNSRSEMNVSTLELGDSALYLCASSLAGVELDYEQYFGPGTRLTVT.

This clone was counted a single time. The chain links TRBV1 to TRBJ1-4; the table calls TRBD1, which could not be checked here. TRBV1 is a pseudogene locus. This CDR3 is 14 amino acids long. In DNA form, the CDR3 reads TGCACCAGCAGCCTGGACAGCCCTAATGAAAAACTGTTTTTT. It encodes CTSSLDSPNEKLFF.

This chain links TRBV19 with TRBJ1-2; D is possibly TRBD1 (5 bases). CDR3 size: 15 residues. V was trimmed by 10 bases and J by 0 bases, leaving 18 bases between them. Germline V gene lookup returns CDR1 LNHDA and CDR2 SQIVND (reference sequence). This chain's CDR3 is CATAPRRGANYGYTF. CDR3 DNA: TGTGCCACCGCCCCAAGGAGGGGAGCTAACTATGGCTACACCTTC.

The chain carries TRBV7-2 and TRBJ2-7, with TRBD1 identical over 8 bases. J gave up 4 bases and V 5 bases, and 16 bases lay outside the gene matches. CDR1 and CDR2 (germline): SGHTA, FQGNSA. The CDR3 loop spans 17 amino acids. The CDR3, as DNA: TGTGCCAGCAGCCGTAGGATCAGCCAGGGGGCGCGGTACGAGCAGTACTTC. This gives the protein CASSRRISQGARYEQYF.